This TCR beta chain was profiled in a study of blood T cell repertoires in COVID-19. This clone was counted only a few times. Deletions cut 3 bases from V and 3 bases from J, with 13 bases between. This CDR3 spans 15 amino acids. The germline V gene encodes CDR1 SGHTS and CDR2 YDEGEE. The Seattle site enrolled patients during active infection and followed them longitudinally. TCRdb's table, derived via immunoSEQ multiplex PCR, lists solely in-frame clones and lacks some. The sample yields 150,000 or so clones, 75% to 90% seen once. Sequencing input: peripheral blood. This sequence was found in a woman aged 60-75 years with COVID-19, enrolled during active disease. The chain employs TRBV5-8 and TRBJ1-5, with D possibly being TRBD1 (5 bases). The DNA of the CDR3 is TGTGCCAGCAGCTCCAGGGTCTCCCCCAATCAGCCCCAGCATTTT. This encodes CASSSRVSPNQPQHF.